This T cell receptor beta chain appears in the sequencing data of a study of cytomegalovirus exposure and HLA in healthy donors. Some clones are missing from TCRdb's copy, which holds only in-frame ones; the method was immunoSEQ multiplex PCR. The sample lists approximately 150,000 clones; around 82% were seen once. This CDR3 is built from 13 residues. CDR1 MNHNS and CDR2 SASEGT come from the germline V gene. V lost 7 bases to trimming and J lost 0 bases; unmatched junction nucleotides: 3. The clonotype comes from a man in his thirties or forties in good health and CMV-seropositive. The chain couples TRBV6-1 to TRBJ2-7; 7 bases agree with TRBD2. Input material: PBMCs. CDR3 nucleotides: TGTGCCAGCATGTCTAGCGGCTCCTACGAGCAGTACTTC. Its protein product is CASMSSGSYEQYF.